This record concerns one T cell receptor (beta chain) sequence. Its target is unknown. Here immunoSEQ multiplex PCR was the method, and the copy in TCRdb shows in-frame clones only, minus some. This table holds tens of thousands of clones, under 90% found once. These data come from a study of OX40 agonist ivuxolimab in advanced cancers. General study results and limits: Partial responders dosed at 0.1-3.0 mg/kg displayed clonal expansion ranking among the lowest.

This CDR3 contains 13 residues. Trimming at V came to 6 bases and at J to 9 bases, leaving 11 bases not matched to a gene. Germline V lookup: CDR1 SGHDT, CDR2 YYEEEE. Source: CD4+ or CD8+ T cells sorted from blood, taken in a trial of the OX40 agonist ivuxolimab. This TCR was sampled from an adult with an advanced solid tumor such as melanoma, head and neck, liver or kidney cancer. The J gene is TRBJ1-1, the V gene TRBV5-6; 7 bases agree with TRBD1. The CDR3 DNA reads TGTGCCAGCACCCGGGGAGGGGGCAACCAAGCTTTCTTT. Translating gives CASTRGGGNQAFF. The full variable domain, in which reference TRBV5-6 and TRBJ1-1 provide the parts outside the CDR3, is DAGVTQSPTHLIKTRGQQVTLRCSPKSGHDTVSWYQQALGQGPQFIFQYYEEEERQRGNFPDRFSGHQFPNYSSELNVNALLLGDSALYLCASTRGGGNQAFFGQGTRLTVV.